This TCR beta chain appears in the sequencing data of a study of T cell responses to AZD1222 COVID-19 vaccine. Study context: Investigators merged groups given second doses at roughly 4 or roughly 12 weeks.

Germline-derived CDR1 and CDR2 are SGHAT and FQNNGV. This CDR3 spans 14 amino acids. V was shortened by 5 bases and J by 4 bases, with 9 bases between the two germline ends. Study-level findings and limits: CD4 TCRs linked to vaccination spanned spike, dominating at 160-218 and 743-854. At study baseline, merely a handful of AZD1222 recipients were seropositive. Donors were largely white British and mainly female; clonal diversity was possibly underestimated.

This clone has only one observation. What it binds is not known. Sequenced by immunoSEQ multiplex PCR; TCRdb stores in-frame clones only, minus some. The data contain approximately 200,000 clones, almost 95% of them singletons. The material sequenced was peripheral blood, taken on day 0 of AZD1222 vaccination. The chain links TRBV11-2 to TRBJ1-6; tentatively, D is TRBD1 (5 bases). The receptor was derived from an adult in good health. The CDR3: CASSLGTYNSPLHF. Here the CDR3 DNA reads TGTGCCAGCAGCCTCGGGACTTATAATTCACCCCTCCACTTT.